This TCR beta chain was recovered during a study of CD8 T cells in ankylosing spondylitis. TCRdb recomputed calls from the 5' RACE reads with MiXCR, one row per CDR3 protein. The data contain 670,000 or so distinct CDR3 sequences, over 15% of them seen just once; the ten biggest clones take up under 20%. Study observations and caveats: Fewer than 10 highly homologous variants made up a TCR beta motif that seemed to typify ankylosing spondylitis blood. In ankylosing spondylitis patients, matched synovial fluid reportedly showed significant enrichment of disease-linked clones. Reactive arthritis synovial fluid and blood were previously reported to contain some motif variants. Disease-associated clonotypes exhibited CD8+ identity and were relatively infrequent in peripheral blood.

Germline CDR1 and CDR2: SQVTM and ANQGSEA. V lost 5 bases, J lost 4 bases, and 9 bases lay in between. The length of the CDR3 is 12 residues. Remarks on this clonotype: Its antigen is undetermined.

Material: blood, either unsorted or a sorted T cell fraction (not recorded which). The sequence derives from a male donor with ankylosing spondylitis. The chain links TRBV29-1 to TRBJ2-1; no clear D. Written as DNA, the CDR3 is TGCAGCGTTCAGAACTCATACAATGAGCAGTTCTTC. This codes for CSVQNSYNEQFF.